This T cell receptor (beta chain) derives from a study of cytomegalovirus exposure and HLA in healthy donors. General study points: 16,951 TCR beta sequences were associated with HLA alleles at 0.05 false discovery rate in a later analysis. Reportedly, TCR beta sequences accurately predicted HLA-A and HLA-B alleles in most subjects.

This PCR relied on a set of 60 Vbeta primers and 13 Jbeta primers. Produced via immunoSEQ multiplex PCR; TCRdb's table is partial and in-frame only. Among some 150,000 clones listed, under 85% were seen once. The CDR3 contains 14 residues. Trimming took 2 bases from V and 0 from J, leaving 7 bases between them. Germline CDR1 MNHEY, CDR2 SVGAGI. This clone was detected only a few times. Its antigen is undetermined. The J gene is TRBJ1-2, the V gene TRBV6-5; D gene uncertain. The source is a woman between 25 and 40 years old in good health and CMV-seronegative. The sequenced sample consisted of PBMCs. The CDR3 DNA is TGTGCCAGCAGTTACGACAAGTCTAACTATGGCTACACCTTC. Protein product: CASSYDKSNYGYTF.